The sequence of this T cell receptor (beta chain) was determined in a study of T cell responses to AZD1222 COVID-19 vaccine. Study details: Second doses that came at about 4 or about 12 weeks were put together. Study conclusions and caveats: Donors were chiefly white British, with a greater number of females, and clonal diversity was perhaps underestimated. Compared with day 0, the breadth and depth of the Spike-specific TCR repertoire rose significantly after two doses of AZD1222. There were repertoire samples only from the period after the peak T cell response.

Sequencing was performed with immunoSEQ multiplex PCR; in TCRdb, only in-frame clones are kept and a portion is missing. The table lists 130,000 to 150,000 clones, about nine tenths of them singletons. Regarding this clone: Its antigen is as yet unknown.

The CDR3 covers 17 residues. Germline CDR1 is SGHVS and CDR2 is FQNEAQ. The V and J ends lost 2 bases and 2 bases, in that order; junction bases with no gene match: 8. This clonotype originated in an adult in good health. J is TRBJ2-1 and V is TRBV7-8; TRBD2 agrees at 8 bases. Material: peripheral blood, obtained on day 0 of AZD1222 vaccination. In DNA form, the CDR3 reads TGTGCCAGCAGCTTACCTCGGCGGGGGGCCCCCTACAATGAGCAGTTCTTC. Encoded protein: CASSLPRRGAPYNEQFF. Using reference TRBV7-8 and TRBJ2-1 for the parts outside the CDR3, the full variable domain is GAGVSQSPRYKVAKRGQDVALRCDPISGHVSLFWYQQALGQGPEFLTYFQNEAQLDKSGLPSDRFFAERPEGSVSTLKIQRTQQEDSAVYLCASSLPRRGAPYNEQFFGPGTRLTVL.